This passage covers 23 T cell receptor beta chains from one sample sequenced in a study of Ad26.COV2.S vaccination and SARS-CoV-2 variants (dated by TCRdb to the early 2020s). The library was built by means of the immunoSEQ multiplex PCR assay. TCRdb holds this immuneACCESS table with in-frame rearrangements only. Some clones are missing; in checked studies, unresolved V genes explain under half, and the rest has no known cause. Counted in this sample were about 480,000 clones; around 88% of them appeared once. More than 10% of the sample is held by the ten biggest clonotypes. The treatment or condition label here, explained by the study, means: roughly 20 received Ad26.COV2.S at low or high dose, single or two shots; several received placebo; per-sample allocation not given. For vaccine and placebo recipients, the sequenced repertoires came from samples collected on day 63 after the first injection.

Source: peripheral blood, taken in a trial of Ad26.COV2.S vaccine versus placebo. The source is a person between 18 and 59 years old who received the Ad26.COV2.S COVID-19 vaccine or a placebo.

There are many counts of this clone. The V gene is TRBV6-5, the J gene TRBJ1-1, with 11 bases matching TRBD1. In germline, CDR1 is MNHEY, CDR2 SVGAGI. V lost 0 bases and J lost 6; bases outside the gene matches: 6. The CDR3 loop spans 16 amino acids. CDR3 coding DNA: TGTGCCAGCAGTTACTCGTGGACAGGGGGCAATGCTGAAGCTTTCTTT. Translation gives CASSYSWTGGNAEAFF.

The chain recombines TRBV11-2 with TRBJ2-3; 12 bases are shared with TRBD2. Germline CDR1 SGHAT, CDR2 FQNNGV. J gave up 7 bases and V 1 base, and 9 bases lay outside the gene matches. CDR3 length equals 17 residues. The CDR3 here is CASSLASSGRAVHTQYF. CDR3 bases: TGTGCCAGCAGCTTAGCTTCTAGCGGGAGGGCCGTTCATACGCAGTATTTT.

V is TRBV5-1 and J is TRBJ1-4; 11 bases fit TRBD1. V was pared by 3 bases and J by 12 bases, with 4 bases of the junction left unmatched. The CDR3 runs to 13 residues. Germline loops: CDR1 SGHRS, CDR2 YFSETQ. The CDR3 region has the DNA TGCGCCAGCAGCTCGGGACAGGGGGTTGAACTGTTTTTT. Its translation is CASSSGQGVELFF.

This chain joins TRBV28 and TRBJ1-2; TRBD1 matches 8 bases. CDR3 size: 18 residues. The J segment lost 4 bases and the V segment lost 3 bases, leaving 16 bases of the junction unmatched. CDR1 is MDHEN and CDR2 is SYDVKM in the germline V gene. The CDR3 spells CASSFPGTGVRWIYGYTF. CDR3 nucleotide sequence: TGTGCCAGCAGTTTCCCTGGGACAGGTGTGCGATGGATCTATGGCTACACCTTC.

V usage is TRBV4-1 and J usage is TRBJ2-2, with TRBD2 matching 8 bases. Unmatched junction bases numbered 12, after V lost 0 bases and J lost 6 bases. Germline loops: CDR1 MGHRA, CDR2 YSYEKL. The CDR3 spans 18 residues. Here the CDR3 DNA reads TGCGCCAGCAGCCAAGATGAAGCGGGAGTAGGTTATCCCGGGGAGCTGTTTTTT. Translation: CASSQDEAGVGYPGELFF.

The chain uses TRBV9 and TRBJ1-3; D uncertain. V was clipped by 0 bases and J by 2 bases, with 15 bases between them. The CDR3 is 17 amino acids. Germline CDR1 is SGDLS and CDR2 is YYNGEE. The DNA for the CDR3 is TGTGCCAGCAGCGTAGCGGTCGGAGGTTTTACTGGAAACACCATATATTTT. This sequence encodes CASSVAVGGFTGNTIYF.

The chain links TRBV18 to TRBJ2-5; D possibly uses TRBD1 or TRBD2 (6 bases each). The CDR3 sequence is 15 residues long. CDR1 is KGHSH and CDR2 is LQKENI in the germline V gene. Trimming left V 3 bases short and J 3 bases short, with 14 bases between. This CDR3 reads CASSPGGAGKETQYF. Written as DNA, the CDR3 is TGTGCCAGCTCACCGGGGGGCGCGGGGAAAGAGACCCAGTACTTC.

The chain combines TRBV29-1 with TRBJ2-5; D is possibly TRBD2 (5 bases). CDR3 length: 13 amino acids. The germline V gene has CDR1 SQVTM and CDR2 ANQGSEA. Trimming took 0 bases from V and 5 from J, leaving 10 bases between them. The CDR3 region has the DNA TGCAGCGTTGAAGAGGCGGGCGGCGAGACCCAGTACTTC. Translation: CSVEEAGGETQYF. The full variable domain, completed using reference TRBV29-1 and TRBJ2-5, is SAVISQKPSRDICQRGTSLTIQCQVDSQVTMMFWYRQQPGQSLTLIATANQGSEATYESGFVIDKFPISRPNLTFSTLTVSNMSPEDSSIYLCSVEEAGGETQYFGPGTRLLVL.

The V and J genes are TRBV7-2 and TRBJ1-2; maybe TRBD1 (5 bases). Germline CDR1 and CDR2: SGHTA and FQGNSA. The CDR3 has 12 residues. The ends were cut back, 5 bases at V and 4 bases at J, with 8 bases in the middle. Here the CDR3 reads CASSRDFYGYTF. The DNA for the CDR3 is TGTGCCAGCAGCCGGGACTTCTATGGCTACACCTTC.

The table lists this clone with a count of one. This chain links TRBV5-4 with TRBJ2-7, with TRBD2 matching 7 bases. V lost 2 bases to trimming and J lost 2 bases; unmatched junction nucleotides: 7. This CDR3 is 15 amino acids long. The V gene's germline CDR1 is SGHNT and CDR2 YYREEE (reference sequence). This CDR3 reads CASSFFQRGTYEQYF. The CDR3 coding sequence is TGTGCCAGCAGCTTCTTCCAGCGGGGAACCTACGAGCAGTACTTC.

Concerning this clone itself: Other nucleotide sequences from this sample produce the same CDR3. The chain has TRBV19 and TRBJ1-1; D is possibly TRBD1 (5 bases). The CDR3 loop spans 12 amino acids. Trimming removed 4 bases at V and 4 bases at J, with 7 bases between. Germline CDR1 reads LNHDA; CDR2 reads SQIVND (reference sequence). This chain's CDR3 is CASSRGGTEAFF. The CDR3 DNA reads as TGTGCCAGTAGTAGGGGGGGCACTGAAGCTTTCTTT.

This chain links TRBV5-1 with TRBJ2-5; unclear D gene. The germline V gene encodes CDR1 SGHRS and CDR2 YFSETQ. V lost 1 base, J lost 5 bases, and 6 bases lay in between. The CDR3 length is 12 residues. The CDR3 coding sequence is TGCGCCAGCAGCTTGAGTTTGGAGACCCAGTACTTC. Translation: CASSLSLETQYF.

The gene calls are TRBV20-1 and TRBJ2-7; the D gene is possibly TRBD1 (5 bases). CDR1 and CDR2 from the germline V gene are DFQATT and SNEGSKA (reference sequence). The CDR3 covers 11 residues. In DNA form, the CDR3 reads TGCACCCCAGGGAACTCCTACGAGCAGTACTTC. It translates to CTPGNSYEQYF.

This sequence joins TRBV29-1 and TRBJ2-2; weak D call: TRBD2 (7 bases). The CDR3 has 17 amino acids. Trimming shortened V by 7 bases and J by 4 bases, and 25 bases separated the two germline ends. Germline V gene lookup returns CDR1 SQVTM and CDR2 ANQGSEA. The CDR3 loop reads CSGRVGGWTAGTGELFF. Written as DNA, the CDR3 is TGCAGCGGGAGAGTGGGGGGGTGGACAGCAGGCACCGGGGAGCTGTTTTTT.

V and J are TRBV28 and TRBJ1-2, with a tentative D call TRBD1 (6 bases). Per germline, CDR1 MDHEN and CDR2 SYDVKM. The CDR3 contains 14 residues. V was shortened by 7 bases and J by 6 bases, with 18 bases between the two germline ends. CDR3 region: CASNLSAGTHGYTF. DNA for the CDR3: TGTGCCAGCAACCTATCCGCCGGGACACATGGCTACACCTTC.

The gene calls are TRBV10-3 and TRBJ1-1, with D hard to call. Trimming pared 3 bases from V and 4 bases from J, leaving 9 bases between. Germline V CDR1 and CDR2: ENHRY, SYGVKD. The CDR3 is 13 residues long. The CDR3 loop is CAISDLTTTEAFF. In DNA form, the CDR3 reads TGTGCCATCAGTGACCTAACAACCACTGAAGCTTTCTTT.

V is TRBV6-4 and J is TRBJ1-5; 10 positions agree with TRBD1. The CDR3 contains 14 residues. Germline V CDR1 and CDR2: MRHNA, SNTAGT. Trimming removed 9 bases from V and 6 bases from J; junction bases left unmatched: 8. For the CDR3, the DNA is TGTGCCAGAGAGCGGGACAGGGGAATTCAGCCCCAGCATTTT. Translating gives CARERDRGIQPQHF.

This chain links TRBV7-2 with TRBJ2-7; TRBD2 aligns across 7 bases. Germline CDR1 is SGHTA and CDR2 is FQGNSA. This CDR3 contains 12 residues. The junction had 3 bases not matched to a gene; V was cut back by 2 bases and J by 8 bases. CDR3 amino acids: CASSLPGTKQYF. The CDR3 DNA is TGTGCCAGCAGCTTACCTGGGACTAAGCAGTACTTC.

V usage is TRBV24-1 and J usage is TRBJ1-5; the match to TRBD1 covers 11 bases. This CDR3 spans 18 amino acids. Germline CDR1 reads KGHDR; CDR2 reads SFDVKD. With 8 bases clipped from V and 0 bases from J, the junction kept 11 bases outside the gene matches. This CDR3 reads CATTPRTGGIGSNQPQHF. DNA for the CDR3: TGTGCCACCACCCCAAGGACAGGGGGCATAGGTAGCAATCAGCCCCAGCATTTT.

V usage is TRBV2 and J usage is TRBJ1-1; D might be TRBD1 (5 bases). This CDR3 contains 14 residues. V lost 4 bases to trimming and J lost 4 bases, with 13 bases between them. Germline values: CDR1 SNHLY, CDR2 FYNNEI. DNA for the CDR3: TGTGCCAGCAGTGTAGCAGGGCGGGGCACTGAAGCTTTCTTT. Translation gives CASSVAGRGTEAFF. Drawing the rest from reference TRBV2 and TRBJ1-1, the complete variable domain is EPEVTQTPSHQVTQMGQEVILRCVPISNHLYFYWYRQILGQKVEFLVSFYNNEISEKSEIFDDQFSVERPDGSNFTLKIRSTKLEDSAMYFCASSVAGRGTEAFFGQGTRLTVV.

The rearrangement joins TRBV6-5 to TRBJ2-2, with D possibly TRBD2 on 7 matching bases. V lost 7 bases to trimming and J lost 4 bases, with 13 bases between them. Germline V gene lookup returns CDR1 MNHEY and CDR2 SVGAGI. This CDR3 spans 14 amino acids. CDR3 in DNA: TGTGCCAGCATGAAGGGGGGGAGCACCGGGGAGCTGTTTTTT. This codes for CASMKGGSTGELFF.

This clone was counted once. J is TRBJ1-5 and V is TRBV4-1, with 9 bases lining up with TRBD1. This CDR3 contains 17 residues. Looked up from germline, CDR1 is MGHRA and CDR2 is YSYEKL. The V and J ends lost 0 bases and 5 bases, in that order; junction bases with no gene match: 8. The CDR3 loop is CASSQDRDRALDQPQHF. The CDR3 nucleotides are TGCGCCAGCAGCCAAGATAGGGACAGGGCGTTGGATCAGCCCCAGCATTTT.

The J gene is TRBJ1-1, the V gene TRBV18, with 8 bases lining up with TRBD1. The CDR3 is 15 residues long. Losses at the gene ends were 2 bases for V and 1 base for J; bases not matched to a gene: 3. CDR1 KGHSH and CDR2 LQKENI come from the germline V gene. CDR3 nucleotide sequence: TGTGCCAGCTCACCAATGACAGGGGCGAACACTGAAGCTTTCTTT. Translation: CASSPMTGANTEAFF.